A selection of T cell receptor beta chains follows, all from one sample in a study of T cells in Graves' hyperthyroidism and ophthalmopathy. A single record per CDR3 protein comes from TCRdb applying MiXCR to the multiplex PCR reads. The sample holds 460,000 or so distinct CDR3 sequences, roughly 14% seen once. Specimen: blood. These receptors were obtained from a woman aged 18-30 years with Graves' hyperthyroidism. Both conserved end residues are part of each CDR3. Fields, in order: D gene, CDR3 length, J gene, V gene, clone size, CDR3 protein, CDR3 DNA. A D gene is named only where the DNA matches it firmly. Some rows have no size entry. The others give once, few or many, or a class for an expanded clone.

-,15,TRBJ1-4,TRBV6-2/TRBV6-3,many,CASSPFRQDGEKLFF,TGTGCCAGCAGTCCCTTTCGACAGGACGGTGAAAAACTGTTTTTT
-,15,TRBJ2-1,TRBV7-8,many,CASSLVGGGTYEQFF,TGTGCCAGCAGCTTAGTAGGTGGAGGGACGTACGAGCAGTTCTTC
-,14,TRBJ2-5,TRBV20-1,few,CSASTSEILETQYF,TGCAGTGCTAGTACCAGCGAGATTTTAGAGACCCAGTACTTC
-,15,TRBJ1-3,TRBV6-6,many,CASSYSGTSGNTIYF,TGTGCCAGCAGTTACTCTGGGACATCTGGAAACACCATATATTTT
-,14,TRBJ1-3,TRBV12-3/TRBV12-4,many,CASAVLSSGNTIYF,TGTGCCAGCGCTGTCTTGAGCTCTGGAAACACCATATATTTT
TRBD1,16,TRBJ1-3,TRBV6-2/TRBV6-3,-,CASSYSGQVAGNTIYF,TGTGCCAGCAGTTACTCGGGACAGGTAGCCGGAAACACCATATATTTT
TRBD2,19,TRBJ2-5,TRBV14,few,CASSQDLEKREGLRTTQYF,TGTGCCAGCAGCCAAGATCTTGAGAAGCGGGAGGGCCTTCGGACGACCCAGTACTTC
-,14,TRBJ1-4,TRBV5-4,few,CASSRLDGNEKLFF,TGTGCCAGCAGCCGATTGGACGGGAATGAAAAACTGTTTTTT
TRBD2,15,TRBJ2-3,TRBV20-1,few,CSARETSGGTDTQYF,TGCAGTGCTAGGGAAACTAGCGGGGGGACAGATACGCAGTATTTT
TRBD1,13,TRBJ2-4,TRBV30,many,CASSKGTVKIQYF,TGTGCCAGCTCTAAAGGGACAGTAAAAATTCAGTACTTC
-,14,TRBJ2-7,TRBV29-1,many,CSVHKADRPYEQYF,TGCAGCGTCCACAAGGCGGACAGACCGTACGAGCAGTACTTC
TRBD1,15,TRBJ1-4,TRBV4-1,-,CASSQQDRVNEKLFF,TGCGCCAGCAGCCAACAGGACAGGGTTAATGAAAAACTGTTTTTT
TRBD2,17,TRBJ2-5,TRBV5-1,many,CASSLRGLAGGQETQYF,TGCGCCAGCAGCTTGAGGGGACTAGCGGGAGGCCAAGAGACCCAGTACTTC
-,20,TRBJ1-3,TRBV13,many,CASSLQKKLYGEGAGNTIYF,TGTGCCAGCAGCTTACAAAAAAAGTTATACGGGGAAGGGGCCGGAAACACCATATATTTT
-,16,TRBJ1-5,TRBV27,many,CASTPWGQGKNQPQHF,TGTGCCAGCACCCCTTGGGGGCAGGGGAAAAATCAGCCCCAGCATTTT
-,15,TRBJ1-1,TRBV3-1,many,CASSQDSGWGTEAFF,TGTGCCAGCAGCCAAGATTCAGGTTGGGGCACTGAAGCTTTCTTT
-,13,TRBJ1-4,TRBV20-1,many,CSASPTTNEKLFF,TGCAGTGCTTCACCTACAACTAATGAAAAACTGTTTTTT
TRBD2,14,TRBJ2-7,TRBV6-2/TRBV6-3,many,CASKIAGGLYEQYF,TGTGCCAGCAAAATAGCGGGAGGGCTCTACGAGCAGTACTTC
TRBD2,16,TRBJ2-1,TRBV18,-,CASSPTSGISYNEQFF,TGTGCCAGCTCACCGACTAGCGGGATCTCCTACAATGAGCAGTTCTTC
-,14,TRBJ2-3,TRBV2,many,CASVKYASTDTQYF,TGTGCCAGCGTTAAATACGCTAGCACAGATACGCAGTATTTT
TRBD2,14,TRBJ2-1,TRBV24-1,many,CATSESGTHNEQFF,TGTGCCACCAGTGAAAGCGGGACCCACAATGAGCAGTTCTTC
-,13,TRBJ2-3,TRBV24-1,-,CATGEEVTDTQYF,TGTGCCACCGGAGAAGAAGTCACAGATACGCAGTATTTT
TRBD1,15,TRBJ2-5,TRBV4-1,many,CASSQERGRGETQYF,TGCGCCAGCAGCCAAGAAAGGGGGCGCGGAGAGACCCAGTACTTC
-,14,TRBJ1-3,TRBV27,many,CASSLSSVGNTIYF,TGTGCCAGCAGTTTATCCTCGGTGGGAAACACCATATATTTT
-,17,TRBJ1-5,TRBV19,many,CASSISAGSIGNQPQHF,TGTGCCAGTAGTATATCGGCGGGTAGTATAGGCAATCAGCCCCAGCATTTT
-,14,TRBJ1-1,TRBV5-4,-,CASSLDPGVGEAFF,TGTGCCAGCAGCTTGGATCCAGGGGTCGGTGAAGCTTTCTTT
-,15,TRBJ1-6,TRBV18,many,CASSPLLGNNSPLHF,TGTGCCAGCTCACCACTCCTGGGAAACAATTCACCCCTCCACTTT
TRBD1,15,TRBJ1-2,TRBV6-1,many,CASTRGTGVSYGYTF,TGTGCCAGCACCCGAGGGACAGGGGTGTCTTATGGCTACACCTTC
TRBD1,18,TRBJ1-6,TRBV20-1,many,CSAIYRDRASSYNSPLHF,TGCAGTGCTATATACCGGGACAGGGCATCTTCCTATAATTCACCCCTCCACTTT
-,15,TRBJ1-1,TRBV11-1,many,CASSFLRGTSTEAFF,TGTGCCAGCAGCTTTTTGAGGGGCACGAGCACTGAAGCTTTCTTT
-,17,TRBJ2-1,TRBV12-3/TRBV12-4,many,CASSPLGQAESYNEQFF,TGTGCCAGCAGTCCCCTAGGACAAGCGGAGTCCTACAATGAGCAGTTCTTC
-,16,TRBJ2-3,TRBV6-1,many,CASRERSAVSTDTQYF,TGTGCCAGCAGAGAAAGAAGCGCGGTGAGCACAGATACGCAGTATTTT
-,12,TRBJ2-1,TRBV20-1,-,CSAPPNIYEQFF,TGCAGTGCCCCCCCCAATATCTATGAGCAGTTCTTC
-,15,TRBJ2-3,TRBV7-3,-,CASSLTGRDTDTQYF,TGTGCCAGCAGCTTAACGGGGCGGGACACAGATACGCAGTATTTT
TRBD1,12,TRBJ1-1,TRBV29-1,many,CSVEDRGIEAFF,TGCAGCGTTGAGGACAGGGGAATTGAAGCTTTCTTT
TRBD2,14,TRBJ2-2,TRBV6-1,few,CASLREGYTGELFF,TGTGCTAGCCTGAGGGAGGGTTACACCGGGGAGCTGTTTTTT
TRBD1,15,TRBJ2-3,TRBV5-1,many,CASSLDHRGQDTQYF,TGCGCCAGCAGCTTGGATCACAGGGGGCAAGATACGCAGTATTTT